The 5 T cell receptor beta chains listed next were all sequenced from one sample in a study of post-analysis software for immune sequencing data. Their antigens remain unidentified. Built from TCR beta cDNA, the libraries had unique molecular identifiers in them. TCRdb itself ran the PCR reads through MiXCR, one entry per CDR3 protein. The sample gives more than 350,000 distinct CDR3 sequences, less than 40% of which show up once; around 8% is in the top ten. Whole-study findings and limits: Patients used roughly five TRBV segments, including TRBV5-6, TRBV5-1 and TRBV20-1, more often than controls.

The sequenced sample consisted of blood. The receptor source for this set is a girl aged 2-10 years with multiple sclerosis.

The rearrangement links TRBV5-6 to TRBJ2-4, with D tentatively TRBD1 (6 bases). The better agreement between TRBJ2-7 and the DNA end casts doubt on the J call. Per germline, CDR1 SGHDT and CDR2 YYEEEE. The CDR3 is 15 residues long. This CDR3 is CASSPLVRGRDEQYF. The CDR3 DNA follows: TGTGCCAGCAGCCCCTTAGTCAGGGGCAGGGACGAGCAGTACTTC.

This clonotype was seen only a few times. V is TRBV29-1 and J is TRBJ2-2; 7 bases agree with TRBD2. Germline assignment: CDR1 SQVTM and CDR2 ANQGSEA. The CDR3 is 13 amino acids. Trimming took 6 bases from V and 4 from J; bases not matched to a gene: 5. The CDR3, as DNA: TGCAGCGTCGCGGGGGTGAGCACCGGGGAGCTGTTTTTT. Amino acid sequence: CSVAGVSTGELFF.

Remarks on this clonotype: A read error may explain this, as a much larger clone is one base away. J is TRBJ1-2 and V is TRBV9; 7 bases align to TRBD1. The germline V gene encodes CDR1 SGDLS and CDR2 YYNGEE. The CDR3 is 18 amino acids. The CDR3 protein is CASTAHRDSEGIDYGCTF. CDR3 DNA sequence: TGTGCCAGCACCGCCCACCGGGACAGCGAGGGCATAGACTATGGCTGCACCTTC.

The V and J genes are TRBV14 and TRBJ1-2; TRBD1 aligns across 7 bases. This CDR3 spans 13 amino acids. CDR1 is SGHDN, CDR2 FVKESK, per germline. The V segment lost 4 bases and the J segment 8 bases; nucleotides outside the gene matches: 7. CDR3 region: CASSPRDREGYTF. DNA for the CDR3: TGTGCCAGCAGCCCCCGGGACAGAGAAGGCTACACCTTC.

The chain couples TRBV2 to TRBJ2-3; D could derive from TRBD1 or TRBD2 (6 bases each). With 1 base removed from V and 4 bases from J, the gap between germline ends came to 9 bases. The CDR3 totals 14 residues. Germline V gene lookup returns CDR1 SNHLY and CDR2 FYNNEI. The CDR3 loop is CASSEGGASDTQYF. The CDR3 DNA follows: TGTGCCAGCAGTGAAGGGGGGGCCTCAGATACGCAGTATTTT.